This T cell receptor (beta chain) was recorded in a study of low-dose radiotherapy and immunotherapy resistance in tumors. TRAV- and TRBV-specific primers, spanning alpha and beta chains, primed first-strand cDNA. Amplification of TCRs used a constant-region primer and V-primer adapter for about 19 PCR cycles. MiXCR, run by TCRdb on the reads, gives a single entry per CDR3 protein. The sample lists some 88,000 distinct CDR3 sequences; more than 7.5% were seen once. Time point of the sample: before trial treatment. At least ten counts were recorded for this clonotype. The CDR3 has 17 residues. Trimming at V came to 6 bases and at J to 4 bases, leaving 17 bases not matched to a gene. CDR1 is SGHRS, CDR2 YFSETQ, per germline.

V usage is TRBV5-1 and J usage is TRBJ2-5, with 8 bases fitting TRBD1. Sequencing was performed on PBMCs, taken before treatment. The source of this sequence is a male donor with prostate cancer. The CDR3 DNA is TGCGCCAGCACCGTAACCGGGACAGGCATCGGTGGAGAGACCCAGTACTTC. Translating it yields CASTVTGTGIGGETQYF.